Listed below are T cell receptor beta chains from one sample, sequenced in a study of blood T cells in healthy people across ages. TCRdb ran MiXCR on the 5' RACE reads and lists one entry per CDR3 protein. The table lists about a million distinct CDR3 sequences, roughly 51% of them singletons. Sequenced material: blood. The receptors originated from a woman aged 55-69 years in good health. Both conserved end residues are part of each CDR3. The D gene is left open where the match is weak. Clone size, where shown, is once, few, many, or a class for clones that have expanded.

j_gene,v_gene,abundance,d_gene,CDR3nt,CDR3aa
TRBJ2-5,TRBV29-1,few,.,TGCAGCGTTTCAAGCGGGCGGGAGACCCAGTACTTC,CSVSSGRETQYF
TRBJ2-7,TRBV18,.,.,TGTGCCAGCTCACCACGCGGCCCGCCGGGGGAGCAGTACTTC,CASSPRGPPGEQYF
TRBJ2-3,TRBV11-2,.,TRBD1,TGTGCCAGCAGCTCCCAGGATGTCATACGGGACAGGGTTATGGTTAGCACAGATACGCAGTATTTT,CASSSQDVIRDRVMVSTDTQYF
TRBJ2-7,TRBV12-3/TRBV12-4,once,.,TGTGCCAGCAGGCGACAGGAGGTAACTGAGCAGTACTTC,CASRRQEVTEQYF
TRBJ2-5,TRBV27,.,TRBD1,TGTGCCAGCAGTTTATTCTATTCACAGGGGGCGGGGGAGACCCAGTACTTC,CASSLFYSQGAGETQYF
TRBJ2-1,TRBV5-5,.,.,TGTGCCAGCATCCAAACCCCACAGCCCTACAATGAGCAGTTCTTC,CASIQTPQPYNEQFF
TRBJ2-7,TRBV15,few,TRBD2,TGTGCCACCAGCAAGACTAGCGGTACCTACGAGCAGTACTTC,CATSKTSGTYEQYF
TRBJ1-2,TRBV29-1,.,.,TGCAGCGCGACGGGGGCTGAAGGCTACACCTTC,CSATGAEGYTF
TRBJ2-4,TRBV4-1,.,TRBD2,TGCGCCAGCAGCCACCCAATCCGACTAGCGGAGGTAGCCAAAAACATTCAGTACTTC,CASSHPIRLAEVAKNIQYF
TRBJ2-7,TRBV3-1,.,TRBD2,TGTGCCAGCAGCCTCGGACTAGCCGTACGTAACTCCGAGCAGTACTTC,CASSLGLAVRNSEQYF
TRBJ2-7,TRBV20-1,.,TRBD2,TGCAGTGCTGCGTGGAGTGGGGGGGGGTACGAGCAGTACTTC,CSAAWSGGGYEQYF
TRBJ2-1,TRBV4-3,.,TRBD2,TGCGCCAGCAGCCGCACGGCGGGGGGGGCCTACAATGAGCAGTTCTTC,CASSRTAGGAYNEQFF
TRBJ2-2,TRBV6-2/TRBV6-3,.,.,TGTGCCAGTTCCGAGGGCGGGACGAACACCGGGGAGCTGTTTTTT,CASSEGGTNTGELFF
TRBJ1-2,TRBV9,once,.,TGTGCCAACAGCGTAATGTCGCTGACATTCAACTATGGCTACACCTTC,CANSVMSLTFNYGYTF
TRBJ1-2,TRBV28,.,.,TGTGCCAGCAGACCGGGTTCCTCCTATGGCTACACCTTC,CASRPGSSYGYTF
TRBJ2-7,TRBV29-1,few,TRBD1,TGCAGCGTTGAGTTTAGGGACAGAGACTCCTACGAGCAGTACTTC,CSVEFRDRDSYEQYF
TRBJ2-7,TRBV11-1,.,.,TGTGCCAGCAGCTTATGGTCGACAGGAGGACCCTACGAGCAGTACTTC,CASSLWSTGGPYEQYF
TRBJ1-1,TRBV15,few,.,TGTGCCACCAGCAGAACTCCCGTAGCTCAAATGGGGGACACTGAAGCTTTCTTT,CATSRTPVAQMGDTEAFF
TRBJ1-6,TRBV5-5,few,.,TGTGCCAGCAGCACTGACTGGAGTGACTCACCCCTCCACTTT,CASSTDWSDSPLHF
TRBJ2-1,TRBV7-3,.,.,TGTGCCAGCAGCTTAACTGGCGGCCTATACAATGAGCAGTTCTTC,CASSLTGGLYNEQFF
TRBJ2-5,TRBV29-1,.,.,TGCAGCGTTGACTTGGGACTTTCGGGGGAGCAGTACTTC,CSVDLGLSGEQYF
TRBJ2-4,TRBV3-1,.,.,TGTGCCAGCAGCCAAGTATCGGGGGTTGATCAGTACTTC,CASSQVSGVDQYF
TRBJ2-3,TRBV2,few,TRBD1,TGTGCCAGCAGCGCAGGGGGTGAAGCAGATACGCAGTATTTT,CASSAGGEADTQYF
TRBJ2-1,TRBV25-1,.,TRBD2,TGTGCCAGCAGTGGGGATCCCGGGACTAGCGGGAGGGCCAGTTCCTACAATGAGCAGTTCTTC,CASSGDPGTSGRASSYNEQFF
TRBJ1-2,TRBV12-3/TRBV12-4,.,.,TGTGTCAGCGGGACTAGTGGTGCCCTGGTACGGGGCTACACCTTC,CVSGTSGALVRGYTF
TRBJ1-5,TRBV27,.,TRBD1,TGTGCCAGCGGGACAGGGCGATTCGGCAATCAGCCCCAGCATTTT,CASGTGRFGNQPQHF
TRBJ2-2,TRBV28,.,.,TGTGCCAGCGGAATATGGGACGGGGAGCTGTTTTTT,CASGIWDGELFF
TRBJ1-2,TRBV9,few,.,TGTGCCAGCAGCGCCTCAGGGGATCATGGCTACACCTTC,CASSASGDHGYTF
TRBJ2-3,TRBV4-1,few,TRBD2,TGCGCCAGCAGGGTTCTAGCGGGAGGTCGGGTTAGCACAGATACGCAGTATTTT,CASRVLAGGRVSTDTQYF
TRBJ2-7,TRBV20-1,.,.,TGCAGTACTAGAGATGGGGGGTCCCACGAGCAGTACTTC,CSTRDGGSHEQYF
TRBJ2-1,TRBV20-1,.,.,TGCAGTGCTAAGTGGGGGACTGGTCACAATGAGCAGTTCTTC,CSAKWGTGHNEQFF
TRBJ2-7,TRBV25-1,.,.,TGTGCCAGCAGTGAATTCGGGGAGGTCAACGAGCAGTACTTC,CASSEFGEVNEQYF
TRBJ1-4,TRBV28,.,.,TGTGCCAGCAGTTTGCACTCGAGTCCCCTCATTGGAAGGAAACTGTTTTTT,CASSLHSSPLIGRKLFF
TRBJ1-5,TRBV28,.,TRBD1,TGTGCCAGCAGTTTACACGGGACAGGGTTGGATCAGCCCCAGCATTTT,CASSLHGTGLDQPQHF
TRBJ2-7,TRBV6-5,.,.,TGTGCCAGCAGTTACTCCCCCGGGACCACCTACGAGCAGTACTTC,CASSYSPGTTYEQYF
TRBJ1-1,TRBV20-1,.,.,TGCAGTGCTAGAGGACAGATTGAAGCTTTCTTT,CSARGQIEAFF
TRBJ2-7,TRBV20-1,.,.,TGCAGTGCTAGTTTCTCACCCGAGCAGTACTTC,CSASFSPEQYF
TRBJ2-1,TRBV7-2,.,.,TGTGCCAGCAGCTTGGGGGTCCTTGGGTTCTTC,CASSLGVLGFF
TRBJ2-7,TRBV7-2,.,TRBD2,TGTGCCAGCAGCTTAGCGTTAGCGGGATCCGAGCAGTACTTC,CASSLALAGSEQYF
TRBJ2-3,TRBV6-6,.,TRBD1,TGTGCCAGCAGTTCAAGACAGGGGCGAAACACAGATACGCAGTATTTT,CASSSRQGRNTDTQYF
TRBJ2-7,TRBV27,.,.,TGTGCCAGCAGTCCCTCGAGGGCAGGAGGGTTATACGAGCAGTACTTC,CASSPSRAGGLYEQYF
TRBJ1-6,TRBV4-1,.,TRBD1,TGCGCCAGCAGCCAACGACAGGGAGCTAATTCACCCCTCCACTTT,CASSQRQGANSPLHF
TRBJ2-1,TRBV7-2,few,.,TGTGCCAGCAGCTTAGCGGCTTTAGGGGGGGATGAGCAGTTCTTC,CASSLAALGGDEQFF
TRBJ2-1,TRBV12-3/TRBV12-4,.,TRBD2,TGTGCCAGCAGTCGCCTGGGAGGGAACAATGAGCAGTTCTTC,CASSRLGGNNEQFF
TRBJ2-7,TRBV7-2,.,TRBD2,TGTGCCAGCAGCGCCCCGGGACTAGCGCCGAGCTCCTACGAGCAGTACTTC,CASSAPGLAPSSYEQYF
TRBJ2-7,TRBV20-1,.,TRBD2,TGCAGTGCCCCTCCCCCGGGACTAGCGGGAGGGAGCTCCTACAATGAGCAGTACTTC,CSAPPPGLAGGSSYNEQYF
TRBJ2-7,TRBV11-3,few,.,TGTGCCAGCAGCTTAGGTTGGGGGGCAAAAGCGTCCTACGAGCAGTACTTC,CASSLGWGAKASYEQYF
TRBJ2-1,TRBV29-1,few,TRBD1,TGCAGCGTCGGGGACAGGGGGGGATCCTACAATGAGCAGTTCTTC,CSVGDRGGSYNEQFF
TRBJ1-3,TRBV10-3,.,.,TGTGCCATCAGCCCCTCGAATGTTGGAAACACCATATATTTT,CAISPSNVGNTIYF
TRBJ2-5,TRBV7-9,.,TRBD2,TGTGCCAGCAGCTCCGGGACTAGGGCAACAGAGACCCAGTACTTC,CASSSGTRATETQYF
TRBJ2-3,TRBV9,.,TRBD1,TGTGCCAGCAGCGGGGAGACAGGGGTGCGGACCACAGATACGCAGTATTTT,CASSGETGVRTTDTQYF
TRBJ2-5,TRBV27,few,.,TGTGCCAGCAGTCTTGGGACATTCCAAGAGACCCAGTACTTC,CASSLGTFQETQYF
TRBJ2-7,TRBV6-2/TRBV6-3,.,.,TGTGCCAGCAGTTACTCGACCTCCCGCGAGCAGTACTTC,CASSYSTSREQYF
TRBJ2-3,TRBV15,.,.,TGTGCCACCCACACCTCGCGGGGCACGGATACGCAGTATTTT,CATHTSRGTDTQYF
TRBJ1-2,TRBV4-1,few,.,TGCGCCAGCAGCCAAGTAGGGAGGTACTATGGCTACACCTTC,CASSQVGRYYGYTF